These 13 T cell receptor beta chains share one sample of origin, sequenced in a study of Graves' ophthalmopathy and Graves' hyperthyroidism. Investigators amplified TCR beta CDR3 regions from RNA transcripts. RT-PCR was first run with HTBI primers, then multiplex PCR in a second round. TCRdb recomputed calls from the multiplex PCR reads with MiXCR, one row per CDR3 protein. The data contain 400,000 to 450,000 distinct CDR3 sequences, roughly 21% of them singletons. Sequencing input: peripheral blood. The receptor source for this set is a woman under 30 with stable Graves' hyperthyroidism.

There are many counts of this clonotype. CDR3 residues: CASSQGIAERYGYTF. The CDR3 DNA is TGTGCCAGCAGCCAAGGTATCGCAGAACGCTATGGCTACACCTTC. The chain links TRBV3-1 to TRBJ1-2; no clear D. Germline V gene data show CDR1 as LGHDT and CDR2 as YNNKEL (reference sequence). This CDR3 has 15 residues. Trimming took 1 base from V and 4 from J, leaving 13 bases between them.

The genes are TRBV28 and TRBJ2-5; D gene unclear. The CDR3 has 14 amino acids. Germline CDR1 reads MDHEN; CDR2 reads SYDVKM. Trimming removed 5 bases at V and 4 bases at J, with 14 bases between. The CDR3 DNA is TGTGCCAGCAGTCCTCCTCGGGCGGTAGAGACCCAGTACTTC. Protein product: CASSPPRAVETQYF.

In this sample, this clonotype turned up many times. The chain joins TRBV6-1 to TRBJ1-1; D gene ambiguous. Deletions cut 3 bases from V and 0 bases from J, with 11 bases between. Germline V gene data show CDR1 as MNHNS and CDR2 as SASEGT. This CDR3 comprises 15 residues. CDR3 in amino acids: CASSDRGGMNTEAFF. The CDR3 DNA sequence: TGTGCCAGCAGTGATCGGGGAGGGATGAACACTGAAGCTTTCTTT.

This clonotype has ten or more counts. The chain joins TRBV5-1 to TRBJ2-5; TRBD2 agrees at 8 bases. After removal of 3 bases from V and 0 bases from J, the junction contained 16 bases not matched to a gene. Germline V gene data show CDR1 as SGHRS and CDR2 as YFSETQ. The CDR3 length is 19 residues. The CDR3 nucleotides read TGCGCCAGCAGCTACCGAGGTGGAGCGGGAGTAGGGTACCAAGAGACCCAGTACTTC. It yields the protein CASSYRGGAGVGYQETQYF.

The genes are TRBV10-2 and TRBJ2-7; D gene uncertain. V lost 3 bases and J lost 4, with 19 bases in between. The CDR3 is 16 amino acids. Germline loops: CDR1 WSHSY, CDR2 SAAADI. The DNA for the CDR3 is TGCGCCAGCAGTGATCCCAGGTCCGCACGCATTTACGAGCAGTACTTC. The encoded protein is CASSDPRSARIYEQYF.

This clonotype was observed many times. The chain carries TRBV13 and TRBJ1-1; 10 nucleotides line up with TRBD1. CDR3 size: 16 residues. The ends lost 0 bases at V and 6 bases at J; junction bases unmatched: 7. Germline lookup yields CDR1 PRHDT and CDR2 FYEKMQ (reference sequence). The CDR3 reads CASSLGDRGSGAEAFF. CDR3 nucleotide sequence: TGTGCCAGCAGCTTAGGGGACAGGGGGTCTGGTGCTGAAGCTTTCTTT.

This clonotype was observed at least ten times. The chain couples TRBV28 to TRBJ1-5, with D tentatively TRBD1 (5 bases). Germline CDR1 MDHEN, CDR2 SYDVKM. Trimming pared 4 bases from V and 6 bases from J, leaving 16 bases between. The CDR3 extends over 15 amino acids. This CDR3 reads CASSSHRGLGQPQHF. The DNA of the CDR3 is TGTGCCAGCAGTTCTCACCGGGGGTTGGGTCAGCCCCAGCATTTT. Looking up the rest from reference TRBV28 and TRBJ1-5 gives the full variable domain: DVKVTQSSRYLVKRTGEKVFLECVQDMDHENMFWYRQDPGLGLRLIYFSYDVKMKEKGDIPEGYSVSREKKERFSLILESASTNQTSMYLCASSSHRGLGQPQHFGDGTRLSIL.

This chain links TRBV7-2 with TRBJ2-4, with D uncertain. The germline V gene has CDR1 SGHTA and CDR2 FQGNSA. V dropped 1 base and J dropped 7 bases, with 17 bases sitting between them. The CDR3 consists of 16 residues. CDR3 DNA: TGTGCCAGCAGCTTAGTGGTCCAGCCAGGATCGAACATTCAGTACTTC. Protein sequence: CASSLVVQPGSNIQYF.

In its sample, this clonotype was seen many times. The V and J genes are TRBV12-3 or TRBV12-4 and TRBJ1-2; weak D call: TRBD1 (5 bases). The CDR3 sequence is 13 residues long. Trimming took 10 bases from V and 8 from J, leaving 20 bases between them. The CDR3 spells CATRPGPGAGYTF. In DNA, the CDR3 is TGTGCCACACGTCCGGGACCCGGAGCGGGCTACACCTTC.

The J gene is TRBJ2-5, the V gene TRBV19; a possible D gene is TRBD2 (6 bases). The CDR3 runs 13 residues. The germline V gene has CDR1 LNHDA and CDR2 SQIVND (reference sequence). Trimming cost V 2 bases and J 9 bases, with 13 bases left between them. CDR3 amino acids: CASSIWGLQAQYF. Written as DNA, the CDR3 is TGTGCCAGTAGTATATGGGGACTCCAAGCCCAGTACTTC.

The chain's CDR3 is CSALPGTSGRDIGNEQFF. The CDR3 region has the DNA TGCAGTGCTCTCCCCGGGACTAGCGGGAGGGACATCGGCAATGAGCAGTTCTTC. The genes are TRBV20-1 and TRBJ2-1, with TRBD2 matching 16 bases. Germline V gene lookup returns CDR1 DFQATT and CDR2 SNEGSKA (reference sequence). The CDR3 extends over 18 amino acids. J lost 6 bases, V lost 5 bases, and 13 bases had no gene match.

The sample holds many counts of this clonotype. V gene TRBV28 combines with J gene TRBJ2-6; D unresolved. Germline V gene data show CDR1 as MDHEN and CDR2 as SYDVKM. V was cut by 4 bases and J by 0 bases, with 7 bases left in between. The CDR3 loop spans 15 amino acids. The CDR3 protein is CASSSVPSGANVLTF. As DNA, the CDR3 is TGTGCCAGCAGTTCAGTACCCTCTGGGGCCAACGTCCTGACTTTC.

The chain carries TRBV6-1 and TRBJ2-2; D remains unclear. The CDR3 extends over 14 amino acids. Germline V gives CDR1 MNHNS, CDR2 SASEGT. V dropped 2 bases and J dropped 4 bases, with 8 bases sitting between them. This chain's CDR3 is CASSEPGGTGELFF. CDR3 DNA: TGTGCCAGCAGTGAACCGGGCGGCACCGGGGAGCTGTTTTTT.